Here is one T cell receptor beta chain with its context. This record belongs to a study of blood T cell repertoires in COVID-19. Study as a whole: Italy, Spain and the United States were the sources of the convalescent and acute COVID-19 samples. PBMCs, B-cell-depleted T cells, or T cells were the source of the cDNA or gDNA that made up the material.

In the original processing: Estimated nucleated cell counts came from reference gene primer amplification. Data came from immunoSEQ multiplex PCR; TCRdb stores just in-frame clones and leaves some out. V and J calls and clone size are given by that table; D and trimming were obtained from the DNA. The sample yields around 150,000 clones, 75% to 90% seen once. The CDR3 is made up of 16 amino acids. Germline CDR1 LGHDT, CDR2 YNNKEL (reference sequence). J gave up 0 bases and V 2 bases, and 3 bases lay outside the gene matches. The receptor was isolated from a man between 60 and 75 years old with active or convalescent COVID-19. The sequencing input was peripheral blood. The V call is TRBV3-1 (or the pseudogene TRBV3-2), the J call TRBJ2-7, with TRBD1 matching over 11 bases. CDR3 bases: TGTGCCAGCAGCCAAACCGGACAGGGGGCCTCCTACGAGCAGTACTTC. Translation: CASSQTGQGASYEQYF.